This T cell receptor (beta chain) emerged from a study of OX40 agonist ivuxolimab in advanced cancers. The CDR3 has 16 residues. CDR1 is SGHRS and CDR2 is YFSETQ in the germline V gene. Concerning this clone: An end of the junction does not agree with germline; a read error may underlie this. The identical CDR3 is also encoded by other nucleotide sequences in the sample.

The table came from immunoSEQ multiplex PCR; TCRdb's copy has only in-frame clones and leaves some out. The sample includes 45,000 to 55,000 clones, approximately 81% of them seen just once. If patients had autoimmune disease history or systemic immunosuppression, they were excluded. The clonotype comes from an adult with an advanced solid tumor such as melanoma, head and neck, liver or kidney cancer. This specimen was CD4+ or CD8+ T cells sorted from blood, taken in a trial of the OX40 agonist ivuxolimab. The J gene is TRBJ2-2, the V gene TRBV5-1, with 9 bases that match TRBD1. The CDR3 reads CASSFSGQGNTGELFF. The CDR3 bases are TGTGCCAGCAGCTTCTCGGGACAGGGGAACACCGGGGAGCTGTTTTTT.